The entry below gives a single T cell receptor (beta chain) sequence along with its context. The antigen remains unidentified. Measured with immunoSEQ multiplex PCR; TCRdb has only the in-frame clones, and not every one. The sample includes 60,000 to 80,000 clones, 85% to 90% of them seen just once. CDR3 length: 13 residues. J gave up 1 base and V 4 bases, and 1 base lay outside the gene matches. Per the germline V gene, CDR1 is SQVTM and CDR2 is ANQGSEA. Collection occurred without any documented infections or immune events in donors. This entry is derived from a study of identifying expanded T cells in peripheral blood. The study, taken as a whole, reports: Clone count variance between roughly 2-week samples rose with total template count.

The specimen sequenced was blood. This chain uses TRBV29-1 with TRBJ2-4, with TRBD2 matching over 7 bases. The receptor was isolated from a person aged 18 to 75 in good health. CDR3 bases: TGCAGCGTTGCGGGGGGTGCCAAAAACATTCAGTACTTC. This codes for CSVAGGAKNIQYF. Full variable domain (remainder filled in from reference TRBV29-1 and TRBJ2-4): SAVISQKPSRDICQRGTSLTIQCQVDSQVTMMFWYRQQPGQSLTLIATANQGSEATYESGFVIDKFPISRPNLTFSTLTVSNMSPEDSSIYLCSVAGGAKNIQYFGAGTRLSVL.